The 15 T cell receptor beta chains presented below share a single source sample, sequenced in a study of PD-L1 blockade in urothelial cancer. Sample time point: peripheral blood 6 weeks after treatment start. TCRdb's table, derived via immunoSEQ multiplex PCR, lists solely in-frame clones and lacks some. The table records about 43,000 clones, roughly 85% of them present only once. This specimen was PBMCs, taken around atezolizumab (anti-PD-L1) treatment. These receptors all stem from a man in his sixties with urothelial cancer.

This sequence joins TRBV5-6 and TRBJ2-3; D might be TRBD1 (5 bases). The CDR3 spans 16 residues. V lost 4 bases, J lost 2 bases, and 17 bases lay in between. The V gene's germline CDR1 is SGHDT and CDR2 YYEEEE. The CDR3 loop is CASSPVWSGATDTQYF. The CDR3 nucleotides are TGTGCCAGCAGCCCTGTCTGGTCTGGGGCCACAGATACGCAGTATTTT.

Only one count was recorded for this clone. The V gene is TRBV7-9, the J gene TRBJ2-3; 8 positions agree with TRBD2. The CDR3 has 17 amino acids. The V gene end was trimmed by 4 bases and the J gene end by 0 bases; junction bases not matched to a gene: 9. The germline V gene has CDR1 SEHNR and CDR2 FQNEAQ (reference sequence). Here the CDR3 reads CASSSQTGGESTDTQYF. The CDR3 nucleotides read TGTGCCAGCAGCTCACAGACGGGGGGGGAGAGCACAGATACGCAGTATTTT.

The V gene is TRBV5-1, the J gene TRBJ2-7; D is perhaps TRBD2 (7 bases). Deletions cut 3 bases from V and 2 bases from J, with 12 bases between. This CDR3 region has 14 residues. Germline V gives CDR1 SGHRS, CDR2 YFSETQ. The CDR3 nucleotides read TGCGCCAGCAGCTGGGAGGGGGATACCTACGAGCAGTACTTC. Translation gives CASSWEGDTYEQYF.

The rearrangement uses TRBV28 and TRBJ2-6; D is unresolved. V was shortened by 7 bases and J by 6 bases, with 13 bases between the two germline ends. Looked up from germline, CDR1 is MDHEN and CDR2 is SYDVKM. The CDR3 spans 14 residues. CDR3 region: CASTTGPSANVLTF. The CDR3 region has the DNA TGTGCCAGCACCACTGGGCCGTCGGCCAACGTCCTGACTTTC.

The chain carries TRBV2 and TRBJ1-5, with TRBD1 matching over 7 bases. Germline V gives CDR1 SNHLY, CDR2 FYNNEI. V gave up 6 bases and J gave up 5 bases; unmatched junction bases: 10. This CDR3 has 15 amino acids. CDR3: CASRHRQGEDQPQHF. In DNA form, the CDR3 reads TGTGCCAGCAGACACCGACAGGGAGAGGATCAGCCCCAGCATTTT.

The chain combines TRBV7-6 with TRBJ1-1, with TRBD1 matching 7 bases. CDR3 size: 14 residues. V shed 6 bases, J shed 0 bases, and the junction held 4 bases outside the gene matches. Germline V gene data show CDR1 as SGHVS and CDR2 as FNYEAQ. Here the CDR3 DNA reads TGTGCCAGCAGGAGGGACAGAATGAACACTGAAGCTTTCTTT. Residues: CASRRDRMNTEAFF.

This chain connects TRBV2 to TRBJ1-6, with D hard to call. The CDR3 is 12 amino acids. V was clipped by 7 bases and J by 10 bases, with 11 bases between them. Germline-derived CDR1 and CDR2 are SNHLY and FYNNEI. The CDR3 sequence is CASTGLRSPLHF. Written as DNA, the CDR3 is TGTGCCAGCACCGGGTTAAGGTCACCCCTCCACTTT.

The chain has TRBV18 and TRBJ2-1; 9 nucleotides match TRBD1. The ends lost 6 bases at V and 7 bases at J; junction bases unmatched: 4. This CDR3 region has 13 residues. Germline lookup yields CDR1 KGHSH and CDR2 LQKENI. CDR3 DNA: TGTGCCAGCTCCGGGGACAGGGAGAATGAGCAGTTCTTC. Translated, it gives CASSGDRENEQFF.

The gene calls are TRBV9 and TRBJ2-7; TRBD1 agrees at 10 bases. V lost 0 bases and J lost 6; bases outside the gene matches: 9. The CDR3 runs to 16 residues. The germline V gene encodes CDR1 SGDLS and CDR2 YYNGEE. The CDR3 DNA reads as TGTGCCAGCAGCGTAGGGGACAGGGGCCCTCTGAGCGAGCAGTACTTC. Translated, it gives CASSVGDRGPLSEQYF.

This chain connects TRBV5-5 to TRBJ2-7; perhaps TRBD1 as D (6 bases). The length of the CDR3 is 16 residues. Germline values: CDR1 SGHKS, CDR2 YYEKEE (reference sequence). V shed 5 bases and J shed 0 bases, with 18 bases lying between them. The CDR3 region has the DNA TGTGCCAGCAGGCGAACGGGACACGGGAACTCCTACGAGCAGTACTTC. It translates to CASRRTGHGNSYEQYF.

The CDR3 nucleotides are TGCAGCGTTGATATGATAGGCGGAGAGACCCAGTACTTC. Encoded protein: CSVDMIGGETQYF. V usage is TRBV29-1 and J usage is TRBJ2-5; D not resolved. The length of the CDR3 is 13 residues. Trimming left V 3 bases short and J 4 bases short, with 12 bases between. The germline CDR1 and CDR2 sequences are SQVTM and ANQGSEA.

J is TRBJ2-1 and V is TRBV5-1, with 8 bases fitting TRBD1. The germline CDR1 and CDR2 sequences are SGHRS and YFSETQ. J lost 7 bases, V lost 3 bases, and 0 bases had no gene match. The CDR3 is made up of 12 amino acids. This chain's CDR3 is CASSWTGNEQFF. The CDR3 nucleotides read TGCGCCAGCAGCTGGACAGGGAATGAGCAGTTCTTC.

The chain is built from TRBV5-1 and TRBJ1-1; D gene unclear. V was cut by 4 bases and J by 4 bases, with 11 bases left in between. Per the germline V gene, CDR1 is SGHRS and CDR2 is YFSETQ. The CDR3 is 13 residues long. The DNA for the CDR3 is TGCGCCAGCAGCCGCGACGGGAGCACTGAAGCTTTCTTT. Amino acids: CASSRDGSTEAFF.

The gene calls are TRBV28 and TRBJ1-5; 10 bases map to TRBD1. The CDR3 is 16 amino acids. The junction had 3 bases not matched to a gene; V was cut back by 4 bases and J by 0 bases. From germline, CDR1 is MDHEN and CDR2 SYDVKM. CDR3 loop: CASSWDRGYSNQPQHF. The CDR3 region has the DNA TGTGCCAGCAGTTGGGACAGGGGTTATAGCAATCAGCCCCAGCATTTT. Using reference TRBV28 and TRBJ1-5 for the parts outside the CDR3, the full variable domain is DVKVTQSSRYLVKRTGEKVFLECVQDMDHENMFWYRQDPGLGLRLIYFSYDVKMKEKGDIPEGYSVSREKKERFSLILESASTNQTSMYLCASSWDRGYSNQPQHFGDGTRLSIL.

The V gene is TRBV19, the J gene TRBJ1-6, with 7 bases that match TRBD1. V lost 6 bases, J lost 0 bases, and 5 bases stayed unmatched. In germline, CDR1 is LNHDA, CDR2 SQIVND (reference sequence). The CDR3 is made up of 16 amino acids. For the CDR3, the DNA is TGTGCCAGTAGATTGACAGGGAGCTCCTATAATTCACCCCTCCACTTT. Translated: CASRLTGSSYNSPLHF.